A selection of T cell receptor beta chains follows, all from one sample in a study of CD8 T cells in Susac syndrome. TCRdb fed the immunoSEQ multiplex PCR reads into MiXCR, producing one record per CDR3 protein. Of roughly 80,000 distinct CDR3 sequences listed, around 94% are singletons. Sequenced sample: CD8+ T cells from PBMCs. These receptors all stem from a human donor in good health. CDR3s include the opening cysteine and the closing phenylalanine or tryptophan. Each record gives: D gene, J gene, V gene, clone size, CDR3 DNA, CDR3 protein. The D gene is left open where the match is weak. Where a row states a size, it is once, few, many or the class of an expanded clone; other rows omit it.

d_call: .; j_call: TRBJ2-6; v_call: TRBV19; clone_size: .; cdr3_nt: TGTGCCAGTCGTCAGGGGGAGGCTGGGGCCAACGTCCTGACTTTC; cdr3_aa: CASRQGEAGANVLTF
d_call: .; j_call: TRBJ2-1; v_call: TRBV9; clone_size: once; cdr3_nt: TGTGCCAGCAGCCTACGGACTTATAATGAGCAGTTCTTC; cdr3_aa: CASSLRTYNEQFF
d_call: .; j_call: TRBJ1-2; v_call: TRBV9; clone_size: .; cdr3_nt: TGTGCCAGCAGCGTCTCGGAAGACTATGGCTACACCTTC; cdr3_aa: CASSVSEDYGYTF
d_call: .; j_call: TRBJ2-3; v_call: TRBV5-1; clone_size: .; cdr3_nt: TGCGCCAGACAGTGCACAGATACGCAGTATTTT; cdr3_aa: CARQCTDTQYF
d_call: .; j_call: TRBJ2-2; v_call: TRBV24-1; clone_size: .; cdr3_nt: TGTGCCACCGGGGTAGCCTACACCGGGGAGCTGTTTTTT; cdr3_aa: CATGVAYTGELFF
d_call: .; j_call: TRBJ2-6; v_call: TRBV20-1; clone_size: once; cdr3_nt: TGCAGTGCTAGAGAAGGGGTATCTGGGGCCAACGTCCTGACTTTC; cdr3_aa: CSAREGVSGANVLTF
d_call: .; j_call: TRBJ2-1; v_call: TRBV6-2/TRBV6-3; clone_size: .; cdr3_nt: TGTGCCAGCAGTTACTACGGTAGTTACGATGAGCAGTTCTTC; cdr3_aa: CASSYYGSYDEQFF
d_call: .; j_call: TRBJ2-1; v_call: TRBV4-1; clone_size: .; cdr3_nt: TGCGCCAGCAGCCAAGATCCAACAGGGAGCCACAATGAGCAGTTCTTC; cdr3_aa: CASSQDPTGSHNEQFF
d_call: .; j_call: TRBJ1-1; v_call: TRBV20-1; clone_size: .; cdr3_nt: TGCAGTGCTAGCCCCCGCAGGCCGAATGAACACACTGAAGCTTTCTTT; cdr3_aa: CSASPRRPNEHTEAFF
d_call: .; j_call: TRBJ1-1; v_call: TRBV6-5; clone_size: .; cdr3_nt: TGTGCCAGCAGTTACTCGAAACTCACTACCACTGAAGCTTTCTTT; cdr3_aa: CASSYSKLTTTEAFF
d_call: .; j_call: TRBJ1-1; v_call: TRBV4-1; clone_size: .; cdr3_nt: TGCGCCAGCAGCCAAGTCCCAGGGCGGACTGAAGCTTTCTTT; cdr3_aa: CASSQVPGRTEAFF
d_call: .; j_call: TRBJ2-3; v_call: TRBV4-1; clone_size: .; cdr3_nt: TGCGCCAGCAGCCAGTTGCGGGGACCCCCAGATACGCAGTATTTT; cdr3_aa: CASSQLRGPPDTQYF
d_call: TRBD1; j_call: TRBJ1-1; v_call: TRBV24-1; clone_size: .; cdr3_nt: TGTGCCACCAGTGCAAGCCAAATGGGACAGACTAACACTGAAGCTTTCTTT; cdr3_aa: CATSASQMGQTNTEAFF
d_call: .; j_call: TRBJ2-2; v_call: TRBV7-9; clone_size: .; cdr3_nt: TGTGCCAGCTCCGGGCCCGCTTCGAACACCGGGGAGCTGTTTTTT; cdr3_aa: CASSGPASNTGELFF
d_call: .; j_call: TRBJ2-1; v_call: TRBV3-1; clone_size: .; cdr3_nt: TGTGCCAGCAGCCAAGAGAGGGGGGGCCCCTACAATGAGCAGTTCTTC; cdr3_aa: CASSQERGGPYNEQFF
d_call: .; j_call: TRBJ1-2; v_call: TRBV28; clone_size: .; cdr3_nt: TGTGCCAGCAGTTTATTCACGGGGAAGTGGGGCTACACCTTC; cdr3_aa: CASSLFTGKWGYTF
d_call: .; j_call: TRBJ2-7; v_call: TRBV27; clone_size: .; cdr3_nt: TGTGCCAGCAGGCTGGATGTGGGAGTCCCCTACGAGCAGTACTTC; cdr3_aa: CASRLDVGVPYEQYF
d_call: TRBD2; j_call: TRBJ2-1; v_call: TRBV7-8; clone_size: .; cdr3_nt: TGTGCCAGCAGCGCACTAGCGGGGGGGCTTTACAATGAGCAGTTCTTC; cdr3_aa: CASSALAGGLYNEQFF
d_call: TRBD1; j_call: TRBJ2-1; v_call: TRBV28; clone_size: .; cdr3_nt: TGTGCCAGCAGTAGGGACAGGTACAATGAGCAGTTCTTC; cdr3_aa: CASSRDRYNEQFF
d_call: .; j_call: TRBJ1-2; v_call: TRBV15; clone_size: few; cdr3_nt: TGTGCCACCAGTGGGGCTTATGGCTACACCTTC; cdr3_aa: CATSGAYGYTF
d_call: TRBD2; j_call: TRBJ2-2; v_call: TRBV6-2/TRBV6-3; clone_size: .; cdr3_nt: TGTGCCAGCAGTTACTCAAGGACTAGCGGGAACACCGGGGAGCTGTTTTTT; cdr3_aa: CASSYSRTSGNTGELFF
d_call: .; j_call: TRBJ1-2; v_call: TRBV20-1; clone_size: once; cdr3_nt: TGCAGTGCTCGAGACATTTATGGCTACACCTTC; cdr3_aa: CSARDIYGYTF
d_call: TRBD2; j_call: TRBJ2-1; v_call: TRBV29-1; clone_size: once; cdr3_nt: TGCAGCGCGGGGGGGGGAATGGAGTTCTTC; cdr3_aa: CSAGGGMEFF
d_call: .; j_call: TRBJ1-1; v_call: TRBV12-3/TRBV12-4; clone_size: .; cdr3_nt: TGTGCCAGCAGTTTAAGTTTTCGGGATTTGGCTGAAGCTTTCTTT; cdr3_aa: CASSLSFRDLAEAFF
d_call: .; j_call: TRBJ2-7; v_call: TRBV5-1; clone_size: .; cdr3_nt: TGCGCCAGCAGCTTGGGGTGGACAAGGCACGAGCAGTACTTC; cdr3_aa: CASSLGWTRHEQYF
d_call: .; j_call: TRBJ2-1; v_call: TRBV28; clone_size: .; cdr3_nt: TGTGCCAGCAGTTTACAGACATACAATGAGCAGTTCTTC; cdr3_aa: CASSLQTYNEQFF
d_call: TRBD1; j_call: TRBJ1-2; v_call: TRBV29-1; clone_size: .; cdr3_nt: TGCAGCGTCCGGGACAGGCATGGCTACACCTTC; cdr3_aa: CSVRDRHGYTF
d_call: TRBD1; j_call: TRBJ2-5; v_call: TRBV28; clone_size: .; cdr3_nt: TGTGCCAGCAGTATCCCGACAGGGTACCAAGAGACCCAGTACTTC; cdr3_aa: CASSIPTGYQETQYF
d_call: .; j_call: TRBJ2-3; v_call: TRBV4-1; clone_size: few; cdr3_nt: TGCGCCAGCAGCCTTGGACAGCGACCGAAGGCAGATACGCAGTATTTT; cdr3_aa: CASSLGQRPKADTQYF
d_call: .; j_call: TRBJ1-1; v_call: TRBV19; clone_size: .; cdr3_nt: TGTGCCAGTAGTATGTGGGGGATGAACACTGAAGCTTTCTTT; cdr3_aa: CASSMWGMNTEAFF
d_call: .; j_call: TRBJ1-1; v_call: TRBV28; clone_size: .; cdr3_nt: TGTGCCAGCGGGACAAGTATTACTGAAGCTTTCTTT; cdr3_aa: CASGTSITEAFF
d_call: .; j_call: TRBJ1-2; v_call: TRBV7-8; clone_size: .; cdr3_nt: TGTGCCAGCAGCTTAGTACAGGGAACCTATGGCTACACCTTC; cdr3_aa: CASSLVQGTYGYTF
d_call: .; j_call: TRBJ1-1; v_call: TRBV5-1; clone_size: .; cdr3_nt: TGCGCCAGCGGGAATGCCACTGAAGCTTTCTTT; cdr3_aa: CASGNATEAFF
d_call: .; j_call: TRBJ2-7; v_call: TRBV6-5; clone_size: .; cdr3_nt: TGTGCCAGCAGCGCTAGGACCTCCTACGAGCAGTACTTC; cdr3_aa: CASSARTSYEQYF
d_call: TRBD2; j_call: TRBJ2-7; v_call: TRBV7-2; clone_size: .; cdr3_nt: TGTGCCAGCAGCGGACGGACTAGCGCCTACGAGCAGTACTTC; cdr3_aa: CASSGRTSAYEQYF
d_call: .; j_call: TRBJ2-1; v_call: TRBV20-1; clone_size: .; cdr3_nt: TGCAGTGCTAGTATGTCAGGGAACAATGAGCAGTTCTTC; cdr3_aa: CSASMSGNNEQFF
d_call: .; j_call: TRBJ2-6; v_call: TRBV29-1; clone_size: .; cdr3_nt: TGCAGCGCGCTTGATAGGGCCAACGTCCTGACTTTC; cdr3_aa: CSALDRANVLTF
d_call: TRBD1; j_call: TRBJ1-2; v_call: TRBV15; clone_size: .; cdr3_nt: TGTGCCACCAGCCGGGACAGGGGAATTTCTGGCTACACCTTC; cdr3_aa: CATSRDRGISGYTF